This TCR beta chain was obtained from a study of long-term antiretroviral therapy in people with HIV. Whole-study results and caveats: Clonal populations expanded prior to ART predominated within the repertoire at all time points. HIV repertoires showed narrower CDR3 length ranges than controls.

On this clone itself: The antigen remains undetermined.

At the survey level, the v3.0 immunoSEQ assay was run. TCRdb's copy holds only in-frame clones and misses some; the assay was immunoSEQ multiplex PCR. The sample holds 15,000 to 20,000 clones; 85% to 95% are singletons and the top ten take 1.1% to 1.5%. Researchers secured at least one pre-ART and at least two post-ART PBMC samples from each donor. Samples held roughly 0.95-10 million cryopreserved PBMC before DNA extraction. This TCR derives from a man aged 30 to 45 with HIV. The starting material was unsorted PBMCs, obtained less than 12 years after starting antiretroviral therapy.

CDR3 coding DNA: TGCGCCAGCAGTGAAGTCAGGGTTGAAGCTTTCTTT. Translation: CASSEVRVEAFF. The J gene is TRBJ1-1, the V gene TRBV10-2; a weak D match, TRBD1 (5 bases). Trimming left V 3 bases short and J 7 bases short, with 9 bases between. The length of the CDR3 is 12 residues. CDR1 is WSHSY and CDR2 is SAAADI in the germline V gene.